What follows describes a single TCR beta chain. Its antigen is as yet unknown. This record comes from a study of T cell repertoires in cytomegalovirus infection. For the study at large: Public TCR beta signatures provided an indication of both CMV infection and a matching HLA type. Study-wide results and limits: HLA-C-restricted CMV-specific TCR beta clonotypes prevailed in the ex vivo response. The cumulative frequency of public TCR beta families identified carriers of CMV plus the relevant HLA.

One entry per CDR3 protein results from TCRdb running MiXCR on the reads. The table shows about 400,000 distinct CDR3 sequences, with over 15% occurring only once. There are 17 residues in the CDR3. Trimming cost V 1 base and J 4 bases; bases outside gene matches: 8. Germline-derived CDR1 and CDR2 are SGHTA and FQGNSA. This TCR derives from a human donor in good health (CMV status not recorded). Some clones in this sample may be carry-over from other donors' samples. Sequencing was carried out using PBMCs. The genes are TRBV7-2 and TRBJ2-5; 11 bases are shared with TRBD1. This CDR3 is CASSLVGQGAPGETQYF. The CDR3 DNA follows: TGTGCCAGCAGCTTAGTCGGACAGGGGGCGCCGGGAGAGACCCAGTACTTC.